Ten or more counts support the clone carrying this TCR beta chain. What it recognizes is unknown. Trimming pared 8 bases from V and 6 bases from J, leaving 9 bases between. CDR1 and CDR2 from the germline V gene are MGHRA and YSYEKL. The CDR3 has 11 residues. The sample comes from a study of T cell repertoires in cytomegalovirus infection. Overall study findings and caveats: CMV carriers having the relevant HLA were flagged by cumulative public TCR beta family frequency.

TCRdb re-analysed the reads in MiXCR, keeping a single row per CDR3 protein. The table shows around 900,000 distinct CDR3 sequences, with 30% to 40% occurring only once. The specimen comprised cultured CD8+ T cells from PBMCs, sampled from culture after CMV antigen stimulation. The TCR was taken from a human donor in good health (CMV status not recorded). Some clones in this sample may be carry-over from other donors' samples. This sequence joins TRBV4-1 and TRBJ2-3; weak D call: TRBD2 (6 bases). The CDR3 loop reads CASRRGDTQYF. CDR3 sequence (DNA): TGCGCCAGCCGCCGGGGGGATACGCAGTATTTT.